This TCR beta chain was found in a study of CD8 T cells in ankylosing spondylitis. TCRdb reprocessed the 5' RACE reads via MiXCR and lists one record per CDR3 protein. The data show just over 150,000 distinct CDR3 sequences, about 16% seen once. This clonotype has only a few counts. The V gene's germline CDR1 is LGHDT and CDR2 YNNKEL (reference sequence). This CDR3 has 13 amino acids. Trimming removed 1 base at V and 5 bases at J, with 6 bases between. The chain joins TRBV3-1 to TRBJ2-1; no firm D call. Sequencing was done on a sample of blood, either unsorted or a sorted T cell fraction (not recorded which). This sequence originates from a male donor with ankylosing spondylitis or in good health (not recorded which). The CDR3, as DNA: TGTGCCAGCAGCCAAGTCGGCCACAATGAGCAGTTCTTC. Translated, it gives CASSQVGHNEQFF.